This T cell receptor (beta chain) originates from a study of CD8+ T cells in alopecia areata. Remarks on this clone: Its antigen remains unidentified.

This CDR3 has 16 residues. Losses at the gene ends were 4 bases for V and 0 bases for J; bases not matched to a gene: 4. The germline V gene has CDR1 KGHSH and CDR2 LQKENI. General study results and limits: Affected lesional scalp, above all in alopecia totalis/universalis, was more clonal than normal scalp. Possibly because of HLA-related factors, TCR sharing was less clear across patients than in mice. Sequence data from scalp samples additionally include resident alphabeta T cells of normal skin.

Following extraction, RNA underwent reverse transcription to cDNA, which served as the sequencing template. The protocol was immunoSEQ multiplex PCR, while the TCRdb copy is restricted to in-frame clones and leaves out a portion. The sample contains roughly 280,000 clones, about 60% of which appear only once. Stated treatment: oral pan-JAK inhibitor, 5-10 mg twice daily. Samples from alopecia areata patients were lesional scalp punch biopsies and peripheral blood. The V gene is TRBV18, the J gene TRBJ1-4; 8 nucleotides align to TRBD1. The sequence was collected from a human donor with alopecia areata. This sample comprised CD4+ T cells sorted from blood, obtained around week 54, from a patient treated with tofacitinib. The CDR3 coding sequence is TGTGCCAGCTCACGAGGGACAGGAGCAACTAATGAAAAACTGTTTTTT. Residues: CASSRGTGATNEKLFF.